The rows below give T cell receptor beta chains drawn from one sample of a study of T cell repertoires in cytomegalovirus infection. TCRdb itself ran the reads through MiXCR, one entry per CDR3 protein. The table includes roughly 230,000 distinct CDR3 sequences, approximately 22% detected once. Sequenced: CD8+ T cells from PBMCs. All receptors come from a human donor in good health (CMV status not recorded). Some clones in this sample may be carry-over from other donors' samples. CDR3s include the opening cysteine and the closing phenylalanine or tryptophan.

v_call | cdr3_aa
TRBV12-3/TRBV12-4 | CASSSPAQETQYF
TRBV18 | CASSLRVRQPQHF
TRBV7-2 | CASSQNIQGLGNSPLHF
TRBV28 | CASSLHLGLRTDGYTF
TRBV27 | CASSWGAEDTQYF
TRBV9 | CASSSGTSGGFTDTQYF
TRBV7-9 | CASSLSSGGADEQFF
TRBV5-6 | CASSFNTYTGELFF
TRBV6-2/TRBV6-3 | CASSPTISTGELFF
TRBV23-1 | CASSHPRQEMNSPLHF
TRBV7-8 | CASSPIYRDYLLDTQYF
TRBV6-6 | CASSPTGINQPQHF
TRBV6-5 | CASSRTNVDTQYF
TRBV7-9 | CASNDGQGWSYEQYF
TRBV12-3/TRBV12-4 | CASSLRGTLYEQYF
TRBV28 | CASRDGPLGNTEAFF
TRBV11-1 | CASSSTGRTEAFF
TRBV30 | CAWSVGQGPTDTQYF
TRBV20-1 | CSVTNGQGLLPYGYTF
TRBV6-5 | CASSQDLADTEAFF
TRBV28 | CASSTWTGTLSNEQYF